This TCR beta chain was sequenced during a study of cytomegalovirus exposure and HLA in healthy donors. Germline V lookup: CDR1 SGDLS, CDR2 YYNGEE. CDR3 length: 12 residues. Trimming removed 0 bases at V and 4 bases at J, with 4 bases between. Study-wide results and caveats: Segments of the TCR beta V type were, in most cases, productive about 87% or about 30% of the time in an earlier analysis. Most observed TCR sequences were rare, whereas some public TCRs were detected in many donors.

The primer mix had 60 Vbeta and 13 Jbeta primers. Repertoires were generated with immunoSEQ multiplex PCR, while TCRdb's copy carries only in-frame clones and drops some. The data show approximately 220,000 clones, over 80% seen once. A note on this clone: Its antigen is not known.

Healthy individuals who donated bone marrow served as the donors. The clonotype was recovered from a boy aged 2 to 10 in good health and CMV-seronegative. V gene TRBV9 combines with J gene TRBJ2-5; no firm D call. Material for sequencing was PBMCs. The DNA of the CDR3 is TGTGCCAGCAGCGTAGCGGGAGAGACCCAGTACTTC. This codes for CASSVAGETQYF.